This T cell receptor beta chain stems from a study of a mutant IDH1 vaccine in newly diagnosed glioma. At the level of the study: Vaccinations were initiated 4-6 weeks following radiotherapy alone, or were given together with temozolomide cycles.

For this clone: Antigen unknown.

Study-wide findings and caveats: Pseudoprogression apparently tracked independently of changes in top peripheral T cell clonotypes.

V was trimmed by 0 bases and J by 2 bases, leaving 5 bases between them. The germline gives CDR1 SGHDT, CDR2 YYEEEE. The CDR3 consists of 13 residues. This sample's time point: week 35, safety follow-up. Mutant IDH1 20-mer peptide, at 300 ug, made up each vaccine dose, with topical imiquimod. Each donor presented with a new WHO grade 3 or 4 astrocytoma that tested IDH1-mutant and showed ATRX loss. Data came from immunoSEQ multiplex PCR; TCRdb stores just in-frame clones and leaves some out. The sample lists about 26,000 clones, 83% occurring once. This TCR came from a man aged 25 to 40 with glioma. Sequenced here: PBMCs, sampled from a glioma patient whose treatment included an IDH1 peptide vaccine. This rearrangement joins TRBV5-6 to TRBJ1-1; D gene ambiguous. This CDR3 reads CASSLAANTEAFF. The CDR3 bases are TGTGCCAGCAGCTTGGCAGCTAACACTGAAGCTTTCTTT.